This TCR beta chain was captured in a study of cytomegalovirus exposure and HLA in healthy donors. Comments on this clone: Its antigen is not identified.

J gave up 2 bases and V 2 bases, and 5 bases lay outside the gene matches. In germline, CDR1 is SGDLS, CDR2 YYNGEE. CDR3 length equals 16 residues. Study results and limitations: Later analysis found that TCR beta chains associated with HLA were more clonally expanded than other, equally common chains. TCR beta sequences reportedly predicted most subjects' HLA-A and HLA-B alleles accurately.

The primer mix had 60 Vbeta and 13 Jbeta primers. Data came from immunoSEQ multiplex PCR; TCRdb stores just in-frame clones and leaves some out. The sample has 200,000 to 250,000 clones, and its top ten clones hold roughly 1.2%. The chain is built from TRBV9 and TRBJ1-3; 9 positions match TRBD1. Specimen: PBMCs. The origin of this receptor is a girl aged 2-10 years in good health and CMV-seropositive. CDR3 nucleotides: TGTGCCAGCAGCGTGGGGACAGGGAGGGCTGGAAACACCATATATTTT. Translation: CASSVGTGRAGNTIYF.